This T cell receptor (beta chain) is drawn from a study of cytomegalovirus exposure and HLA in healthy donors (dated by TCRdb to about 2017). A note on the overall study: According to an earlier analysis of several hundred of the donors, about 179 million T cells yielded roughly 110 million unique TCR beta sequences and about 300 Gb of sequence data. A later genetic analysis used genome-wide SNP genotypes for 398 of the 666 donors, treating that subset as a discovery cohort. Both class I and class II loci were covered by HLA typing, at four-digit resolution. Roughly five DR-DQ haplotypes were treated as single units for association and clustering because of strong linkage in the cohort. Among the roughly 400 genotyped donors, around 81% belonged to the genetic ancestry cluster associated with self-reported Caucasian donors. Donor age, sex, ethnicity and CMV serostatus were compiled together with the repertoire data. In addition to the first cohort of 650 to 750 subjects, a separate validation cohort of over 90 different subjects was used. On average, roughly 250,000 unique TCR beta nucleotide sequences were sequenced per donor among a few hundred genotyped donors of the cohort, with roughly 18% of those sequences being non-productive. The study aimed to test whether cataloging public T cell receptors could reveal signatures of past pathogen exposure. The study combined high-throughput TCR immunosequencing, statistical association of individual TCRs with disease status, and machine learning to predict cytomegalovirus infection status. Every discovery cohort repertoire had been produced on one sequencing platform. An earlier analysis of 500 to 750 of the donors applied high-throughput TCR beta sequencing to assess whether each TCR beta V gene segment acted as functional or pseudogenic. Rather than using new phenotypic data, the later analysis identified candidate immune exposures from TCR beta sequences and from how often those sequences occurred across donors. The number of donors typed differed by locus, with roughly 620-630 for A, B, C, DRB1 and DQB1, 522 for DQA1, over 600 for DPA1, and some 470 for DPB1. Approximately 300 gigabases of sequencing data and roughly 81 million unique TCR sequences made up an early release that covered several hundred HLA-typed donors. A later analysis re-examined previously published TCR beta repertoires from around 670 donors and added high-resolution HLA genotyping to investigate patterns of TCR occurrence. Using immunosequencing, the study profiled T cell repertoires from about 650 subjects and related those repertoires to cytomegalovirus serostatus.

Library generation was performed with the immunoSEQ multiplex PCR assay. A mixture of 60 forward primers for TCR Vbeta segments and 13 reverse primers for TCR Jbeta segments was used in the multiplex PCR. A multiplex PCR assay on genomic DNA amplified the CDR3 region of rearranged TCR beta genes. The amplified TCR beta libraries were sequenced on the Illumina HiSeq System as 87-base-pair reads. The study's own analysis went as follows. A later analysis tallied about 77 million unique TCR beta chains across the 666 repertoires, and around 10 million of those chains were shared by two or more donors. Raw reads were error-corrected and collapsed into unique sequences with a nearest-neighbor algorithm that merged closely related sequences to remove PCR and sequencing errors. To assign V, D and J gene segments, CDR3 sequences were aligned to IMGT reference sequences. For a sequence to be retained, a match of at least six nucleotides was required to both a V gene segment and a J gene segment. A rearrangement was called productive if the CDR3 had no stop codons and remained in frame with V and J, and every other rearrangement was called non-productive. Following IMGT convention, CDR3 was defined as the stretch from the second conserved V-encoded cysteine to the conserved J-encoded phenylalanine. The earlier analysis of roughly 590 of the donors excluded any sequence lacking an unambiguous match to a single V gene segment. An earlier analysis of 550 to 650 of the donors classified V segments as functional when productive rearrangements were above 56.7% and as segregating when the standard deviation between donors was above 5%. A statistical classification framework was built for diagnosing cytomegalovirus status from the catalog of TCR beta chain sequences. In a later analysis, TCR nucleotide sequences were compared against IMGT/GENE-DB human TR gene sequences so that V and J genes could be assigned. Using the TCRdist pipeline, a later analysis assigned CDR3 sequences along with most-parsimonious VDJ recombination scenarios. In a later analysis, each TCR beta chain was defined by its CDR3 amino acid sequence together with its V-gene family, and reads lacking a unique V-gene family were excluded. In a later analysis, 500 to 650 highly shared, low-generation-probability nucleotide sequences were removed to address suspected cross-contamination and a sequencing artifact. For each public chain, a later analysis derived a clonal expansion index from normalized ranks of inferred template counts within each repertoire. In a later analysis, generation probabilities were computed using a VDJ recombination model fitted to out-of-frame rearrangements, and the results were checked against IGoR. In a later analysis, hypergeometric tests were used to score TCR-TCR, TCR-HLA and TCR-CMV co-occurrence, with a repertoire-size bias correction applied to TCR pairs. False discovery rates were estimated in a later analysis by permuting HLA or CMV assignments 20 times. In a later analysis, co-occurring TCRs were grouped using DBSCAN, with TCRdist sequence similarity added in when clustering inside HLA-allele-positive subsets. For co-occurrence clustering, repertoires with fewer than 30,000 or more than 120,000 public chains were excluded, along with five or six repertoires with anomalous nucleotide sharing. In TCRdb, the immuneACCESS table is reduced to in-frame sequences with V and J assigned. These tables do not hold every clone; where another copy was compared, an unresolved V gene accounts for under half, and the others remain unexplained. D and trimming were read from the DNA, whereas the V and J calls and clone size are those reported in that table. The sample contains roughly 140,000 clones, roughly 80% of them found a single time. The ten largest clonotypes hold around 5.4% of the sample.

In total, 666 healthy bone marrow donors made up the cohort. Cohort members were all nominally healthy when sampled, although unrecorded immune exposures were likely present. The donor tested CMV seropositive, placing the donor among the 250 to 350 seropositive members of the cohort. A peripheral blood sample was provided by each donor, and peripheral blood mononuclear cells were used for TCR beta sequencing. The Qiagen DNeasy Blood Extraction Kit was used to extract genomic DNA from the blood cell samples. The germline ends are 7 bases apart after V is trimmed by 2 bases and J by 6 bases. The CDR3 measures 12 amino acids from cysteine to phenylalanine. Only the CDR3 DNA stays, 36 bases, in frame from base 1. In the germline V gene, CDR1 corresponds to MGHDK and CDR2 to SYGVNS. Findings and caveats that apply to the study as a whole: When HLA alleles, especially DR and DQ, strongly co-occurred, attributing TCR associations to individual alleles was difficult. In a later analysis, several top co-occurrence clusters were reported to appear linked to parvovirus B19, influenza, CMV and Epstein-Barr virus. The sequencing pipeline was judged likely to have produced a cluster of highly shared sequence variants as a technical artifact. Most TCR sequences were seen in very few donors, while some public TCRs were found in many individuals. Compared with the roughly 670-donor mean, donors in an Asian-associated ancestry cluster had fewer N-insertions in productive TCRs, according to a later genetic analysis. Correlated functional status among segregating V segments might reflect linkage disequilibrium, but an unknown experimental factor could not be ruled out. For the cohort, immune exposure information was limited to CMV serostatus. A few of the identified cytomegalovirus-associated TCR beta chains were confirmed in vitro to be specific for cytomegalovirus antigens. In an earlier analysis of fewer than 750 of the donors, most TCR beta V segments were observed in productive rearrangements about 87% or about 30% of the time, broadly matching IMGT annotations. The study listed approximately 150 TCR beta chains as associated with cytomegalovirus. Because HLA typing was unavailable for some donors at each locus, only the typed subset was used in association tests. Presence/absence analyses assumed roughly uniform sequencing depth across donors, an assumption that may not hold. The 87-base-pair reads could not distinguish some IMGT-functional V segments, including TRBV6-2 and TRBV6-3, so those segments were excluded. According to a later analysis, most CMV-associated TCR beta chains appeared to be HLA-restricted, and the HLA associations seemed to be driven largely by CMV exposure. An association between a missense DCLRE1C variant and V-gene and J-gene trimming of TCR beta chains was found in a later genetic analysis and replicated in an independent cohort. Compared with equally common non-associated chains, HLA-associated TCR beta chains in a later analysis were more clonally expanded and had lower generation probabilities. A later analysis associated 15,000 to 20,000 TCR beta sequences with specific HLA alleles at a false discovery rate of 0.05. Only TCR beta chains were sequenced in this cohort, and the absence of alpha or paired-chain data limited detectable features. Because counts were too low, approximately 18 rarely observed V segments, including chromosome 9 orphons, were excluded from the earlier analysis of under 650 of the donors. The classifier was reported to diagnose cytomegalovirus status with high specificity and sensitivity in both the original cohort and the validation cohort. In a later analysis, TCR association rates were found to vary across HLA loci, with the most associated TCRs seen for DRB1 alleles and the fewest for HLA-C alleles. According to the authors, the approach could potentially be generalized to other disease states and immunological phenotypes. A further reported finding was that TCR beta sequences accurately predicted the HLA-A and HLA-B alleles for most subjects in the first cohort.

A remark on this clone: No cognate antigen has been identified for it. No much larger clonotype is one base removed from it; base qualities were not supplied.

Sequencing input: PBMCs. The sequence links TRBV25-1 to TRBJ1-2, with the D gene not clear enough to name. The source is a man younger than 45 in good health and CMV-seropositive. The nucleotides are TGTGCCAGCAGTGAAACCAGGCATGGCTACACCTTC. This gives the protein CASSETRHGYTF.